This T cell receptor (beta chain) was sequenced for a study of somatic mutations in cytotoxic T cells in rheumatoid arthritis. Study-level results: Over 20% of CD8+ cells belonged to the largest CD8+ clone in about an eighth of the 65 patients. Unidentified antigens were the targets of the expanded CD8+ clones.

With respect to this clone: Its antigen remains unknown.

Profiling relied on immunoSEQ multiplex PCR, and the TCRdb table lists in-frame clones only, not all of them. The sample shows 10,000 to 13,000 clones, 65% to 80% of them seen only once. The source is an adult with rheumatoid arthritis. The sequenced sample was CD8+ T cells sorted from blood.

DNA of the CDR3: TGCGCCAGCAGTGGGGGGATTTCAGATACGCAGTATTTT. It specifies CASSGGISDTQYF. The rearrangement uses TRBV4-3 and TRBJ2-3; D is possibly TRBD2 (6 bases). Germline values: CDR1 LGHNA, CDR2 YSLEER. CDR3 size: 13 residues. V lost 6 bases and J lost 4, with 11 bases in between.